This entry lists 18 T cell receptor beta chains sequenced from one sample in a study of lymphopenia after photon versus proton radiotherapy. The table came from immunoSEQ multiplex PCR; TCRdb's copy has only in-frame clones and leaves some out. The table includes more than 45,000 clones, approximately 88% detected once. Sequenced material: peripheral blood, taken from a patient treated with proton-based radiotherapy. The origin of the receptors is a man between 60 and 75 years old with pancreatic cancer.

The rearrangement links TRBV27 to TRBJ2-2; the match to TRBD2 covers 10 bases. This CDR3 region has 17 residues. V lost 1 base, J lost 2 bases, and 4 bases stayed unmatched. Per germline, CDR1 MNHEY and CDR2 SMNVEV (reference sequence). CDR3 DNA sequence: TGTGCCAGCAGTTTATTAGGACTAGCGGCCAACACCGGGGAGCTGTTTTTT. It is translated as CASSLLGLAANTGELFF.

Only one count was recorded for this clone. This chain joins TRBV7-2 and TRBJ2-7; 7 bases agree with TRBD2. CDR3 length: 16 residues. From germline, CDR1 is SGHTA and CDR2 FQGNSA. V was clipped by 1 base and J by 2 bases; unmatched bases: 8. CDR3 nucleotide sequence: TGTGCCAGCAGCTTAGGGGAGGGCGGGCCTACCTACGAGCAGTACTTC. This gives the protein CASSLGEGGPTYEQYF.

The chain couples TRBV7-9 to TRBJ2-7; 11 positions agree with TRBD1. Per germline, CDR1 SEHNR and CDR2 FQNEAQ (reference sequence). CDR3 length: 19 residues. V was clipped by 5 bases and J by 1 base; unmatched bases: 16. The CDR3 reads CASSPSPGTGGFRSYEQYF. CDR3 DNA: TGTGCCAGCAGCCCAAGTCCCGGGACAGGGGGGTTCAGATCCTACGAGCAGTACTTC.

The chain has TRBV29-1 and TRBJ1-2; 7 positions agree with TRBD1. V lost 8 bases and J lost 4; bases outside the gene matches: 1. The CDR3 has 10 amino acids. CDR1 and CDR2 (germline): SQVTM, ANQGSEA. CDR3 bases: TGCAGCCGGGACAGCTATGGCTACACCTTC. The encoded protein is CSRDSYGYTF.

Here the CDR3 DNA reads TGTGCCAGCAGCTTAGCCGCAGGGGGCCAAGAGACCCAGTACTTC. Encoded protein: CASSLAAGGQETQYF. This rearrangement joins TRBV11-3 to TRBJ2-5, with TRBD1 matching 7 bases. Trimming at V came to 1 base and at J to 1 base, leaving 3 bases not matched to a gene. This CDR3 comprises 15 residues. The germline V gene has CDR1 SGHNT and CDR2 YENEEA.

The genes are TRBV6-6 and TRBJ2-1; the D is unclear. Per germline, CDR1 MNHNY and CDR2 SVGAGI (reference sequence). The V end was cut by 6 bases, the J end by 0 bases, with 9 bases between. CDR3 length equals 14 residues. The CDR3 DNA follows: TGTGCCAGCAGCAGCCGGAGCTCCTACAATGAGCAGTTCTTC. This sequence encodes CASSSRSSYNEQFF.

This clone is a singleton in its sample. J is TRBJ2-1 and V is TRBV5-1; TRBD2 aligns across 10 bases. Germline V gene lookup returns CDR1 SGHRS and CDR2 YFSETQ. The CDR3 loop spans 17 amino acids. With V trimmed by 4 bases and J by 2 bases, 9 bases remained unmatched. CDR3 sequence reads: CASSLNSGRAPYNEQFF. Written as DNA, the CDR3 is TGCGCCAGCAGCCTTAACAGCGGGAGGGCACCCTACAATGAGCAGTTCTTC.

The chain has TRBV19 and TRBJ1-1; possibly TRBD1 for D (5 bases). The CDR3 spans 15 residues. V was clipped by 7 bases and J by 3 bases, with 18 bases between them. CDR1 and CDR2 from the germline V gene are LNHDA and SQIVND (reference sequence). DNA for the CDR3: TGTGCCAGTAACTCCGGGGCTGCGGGAGACACTGAAGCTTTCTTT. Translation: CASNSGAAGDTEAFF.

This clone was observed a handful of times. The chain combines TRBV29-1 with TRBJ2-7; 10 bases align to TRBD2. This CDR3 has 12 residues. Trimming at V came to 7 bases and at J to 6 bases, leaving 6 bases not matched to a gene. From germline, CDR1 is SQVTM and CDR2 ANQGSEA. For the CDR3, the DNA is TGCAGCGGACTGGGACTAGCGACCGAGCAGTACTTC. Its protein is CSGLGLATEQYF.

This clone was seen only a few times. The J gene is TRBJ1-2, the V gene TRBV28, with 8 bases matching TRBD1. CDR3 length equals 18 residues. V was pared by 4 bases and J by 5 bases, with 18 bases of the junction left unmatched. The germline CDR1 and CDR2 sequences are MDHEN and SYDVKM. The DNA of the CDR3 is TGTGCCAGCAGTTCGGCTCGATTCCTGACAGGGGCGGGGTATGGCTACACCTTC. Translation gives CASSSARFLTGAGYGYTF.

The rearrangement joins TRBV28 to TRBJ2-7; TRBD1 matches at 9 bases. Trimming at V came to 10 bases and at J to 2 bases, leaving 6 bases not matched to a gene. Germline V gene data show CDR1 as MDHEN and CDR2 as SYDVKM. The CDR3 has 13 residues. This CDR3 reads CATSGQGPYEQYF. The CDR3 DNA is TGTGCCACCTCGGGACAGGGCCCCTACGAGCAGTACTTC.

This rearrangement joins TRBV15 to TRBJ1-2; no firm D call. The CDR3 extends over 15 amino acids. The V end lost 0 bases, the J end lost 0 bases, and 8 bases lay between the germline ends. CDR1 is LNHNV, CDR2 YYDKDF, per germline (reference sequence). The CDR3 DNA reads TGTGCCACCAGCAGAGATGTCCCTCCTAACTATGGCTACACCTTC. Translating gives CATSRDVPPNYGYTF.

The chain recombines TRBV7-2 with TRBJ2-1; 10 bases line up with TRBD2. The junction had 10 bases not matched to a gene; V was cut back by 1 base and J by 13 bases. Germline loops: CDR1 SGHTA, CDR2 FQGNSA. The CDR3 has 15 residues. CDR3 sequence reads: CASSLETLAGRGQFF. CDR3 nucleotides: TGTGCCAGCAGCTTAGAAACACTAGCGGGAAGGGGTCAGTTCTTC. Together with reference TRBV7-2 and TRBJ2-1, the CDR3 gives the full variable domain: GAGVSQSPSNKVTEKGKDVELRCDPISGHTALYWYRQSLGQGLEFLIYFQGNSAPDKSGLPSDRFSAERTGGSVSTLTIQRTQQEDSAVYLCASSLETLAGRGQFFGPGTRLTVL.

The rearrangement links TRBV27 to TRBJ2-1; tentatively, D is TRBD2 (6 bases). Germline V gene sequence: CDR1 MNHEY, CDR2 SMNVEV (reference sequence). The CDR3 is made up of 15 amino acids. The germline V and J ends were trimmed by 6 bases and 9 bases, with 21 bases remaining between them. CDR3 DNA: TGTGCCAGCAGCTTGGACGCGGGACCATCTAGTGAGCAGTTCTTC. It is translated as CASSLDAGPSSEQFF.

This chain links TRBV5-1 with TRBJ2-7; D is ambiguous. The V end was cut by 0 bases, the J end by 2 bases, with 6 bases between. The CDR3 spans 13 residues. Germline CDR1 SGHRS, CDR2 YFSETQ. For the CDR3, the DNA is TGCGCCAGCAGCTTGGCCATGACCTACGAGCAGTACTTC. Its translation is CASSLAMTYEQYF.

The chain's CDR3 is CASDRTQNTEAFF. The CDR3 DNA reads as TGTGCCAGTGACAGGACTCAGAACACTGAAGCTTTCTTT. This sequence joins TRBV5-8 and TRBJ1-1; maybe TRBD1 (6 bases). Trimming took 8 bases from V and 1 from J, leaving 12 bases between them. This CDR3 is built from 13 residues. The germline V gene encodes CDR1 SGHTS and CDR2 YDEGEE.

This clone came up once. The chain joins TRBV4-1 to TRBJ2-1; 9 nucleotides match TRBD2. The CDR3 has 15 residues. Trimming cost V 3 bases and J 10 bases; bases outside gene matches: 10. Germline CDR1 MGHRA, CDR2 YSYEKL. The chain's CDR3 is CASSHAISGSGEQFF. In DNA, the CDR3 is TGCGCCAGCAGCCATGCTATTAGCGGGAGTGGGGAGCAGTTCTTC.

The chain recombines TRBV6-5 with TRBJ2-7; D is possibly TRBD1 or TRBD2 (5 bases each). V was trimmed by 0 bases and J by 7 bases, leaving 16 bases between them. This CDR3 contains 15 residues. Germline V gives CDR1 MNHEY, CDR2 SVGAGI. For the CDR3, the DNA is TGTGCCAGCAGTTACTCGTGGGACGGGCCGTCGGAGCAGTACTTC. The encoded protein is CASSYSWDGPSEQYF.